The present TCR beta chain was sequenced within a study of Ad26.COV2.S vaccination and SARS-CoV-2 variants. Study in general: It was the COV1001 Ad26.COV2.S trial arm that included the donor.

Findings and limits, study-wide: It was reported that spike-specific CD8+ and CD4+ T cell responses were substantially broad after vaccination.

CDR3 length equals 12 residues. V lost 7 bases and J 6 bases, leaving 13 bases between the germline ends. Germline V CDR1 and CDR2: MDHEN, SYDVKM. Noted treatment: around 19 received Ad26.COV2.S at low or high dose, single or two shots; about 5 received placebo; per-sample allocation not given. Samples analyzed were those drawn on day 63 after the first vaccine or placebo injection. Concerning this clone itself: What it binds is unknown.

The data were produced by immunoSEQ multiplex PCR, yet TCRdb's version contains in-frame clones alone and is incomplete. The repertoire holds almost 400,000 clones, with 70% to 90% as singletons. The J gene is TRBJ2-7, the V gene TRBV28, with D perhaps matching TRBD1 or TRBD2 (5 bases each). The specimen was peripheral blood, collected in a trial of Ad26.COV2.S vaccine versus placebo. This sequence was found in a person between 18 and 65 years old who received the Ad26.COV2.S COVID-19 vaccine or a placebo. CDR3 nucleotides: TGTGCCAGCACCCGGACCGGGGCCGAGCAGTACTTC. This gives the protein CASTRTGAEQYF.